This is a list of T cell receptor beta chains from one sample in a study of blood T cell repertoires in COVID-19. Clones were read by immunoSEQ multiplex PCR, and TCRdb kept only the in-frame ones, dropping some. The table has around 300,000 clones, roughly 90% seen once. The sequenced sample consisted of peripheral blood. Source of these receptors: a woman aged 40 to 50 who had recovered from COVID-19. The CDR3 runs from the conserved cysteine through the conserved F or W. The D gene is left open where the match is weak. Expanded clones get a size class; other rows say once, few or many, or leave the size out.

>TRBV5-4|TRBD2|TRBJ2-3|-
CASSPGTSGGLRDTQYF
TGTGCCAGCAGCCCCGGGACTAGCGGAGGCCTCAGAGATACGCAGTATTTT
>TRBV19|TRBD2|TRBJ2-5|-
CASSISRTSGVHAAQYF
TGTGCCAGTAGTATTTCCAGGACTAGCGGGGTGCATGCGGCCCAGTACTTC
>TRBV6-5|TRBD1|TRBJ1-5|-
CASSYLGTEGNQPQHF
TGTGCCAGCAGTTACCTCGGGACAGAGGGCAATCAGCCCCAGCATTTT
>TRBV25-1|-|TRBJ1-2|-
CASSEIGMQGGYGYTF
TGTGCCAGCAGTGAAATAGGGATGCAAGGGGGCTATGGCTACACCTTC
>TRBV27|TRBD2|TRBJ2-7|-
CASSLTPGLAGRTYEQYF
TGTGCCAGCAGTCTCACCCCGGGACTAGCGGGACGCACCTACGAGCAGTACTTC
>TRBV11-2|TRBD1|TRBJ2-1|-
CASSPGPGQGSYNEQFF
TGTGCCAGCAGCCCCGGTCCGGGACAGGGCTCCTACAATGAGCAGTTCTTC
>TRBV7-2|-|TRBJ2-5|-
CASSTRGETQYF
TGTGCCAGCAGCACCCGGGGAGAGACCCAGTACTTC
>TRBV19|TRBD1|TRBJ2-1|-
CASSRTGGAYNEQFF
TGTGCCAGTAGTAGGACAGGGGGCGCATACAATGAGCAGTTCTTC
>TRBV6-5|-|TRBJ1-5|few
CAISGGHSNQPQHF
TGTGCCATATCCGGGGGGCATAGCAATCAGCCCCAGCATTTT
>TRBV5-1|TRBD2|TRBJ2-3|-
CASSVVTSGSADTQYF
TGCGCCAGCAGCGTTGTGACTAGCGGGAGTGCAGATACGCAGTATTTT
>TRBV19|TRBD1|TRBJ1-5|-
CASRNDRGGNQPQHF
TGTGCCAGTAGAAACGACAGGGGTGGCAATCAGCCCCAGCATTTT
>TRBV7-2|TRBD1|TRBJ1-1|-
CASSLAVLTGVPTEAFF
TGTGCCAGCAGCTTAGCTGTGCTAACAGGGGTTCCCACTGAAGCTTTCTTT
>TRBV4-2|TRBD2|TRBJ2-3|once
CASSQGAAGADTQYF
TGTGCCAGCAGCCAAGGGGCCGCGGGGGCAGATACGCAGTATTTT
>TRBV6-4|-|TRBJ2-3|-
CASMGARTDTQYF
TGTGCCAGCATGGGGGCCCGCACAGATACGCAGTATTTT
>TRBV2|TRBD1|TRBJ2-6|-
CASSVKIAGQGDSGANVLTF
TGTGCCAGCAGTGTCAAGATCGCGGGACAGGGTGACTCTGGGGCCAACGTCCTGACTTTC
>TRBV11-2|-|TRBJ2-5|-
CASSSTGSGAETQYF
TGTGCCAGCAGCTCCACAGGGTCAGGGGCGGAGACCCAGTACTTC
>TRBV10-3|TRBD1|TRBJ2-4|-
CAIRDRENIQYF
TGTGCCATCCGGGACAGGGAAAACATTCAGTACTTC
>TRBV29-1|-|TRBJ1-1|-
CSVVMASGGSTEAFF
TGCAGCGTTGTGATGGCCTCGGGAGGTTCCACTGAAGCTTTCTTT
>TRBV5-1|TRBD2|TRBJ2-5|-
CASSSTGTSQETQYF
TGCGCCAGCAGTTCCACCGGGACTAGCCAAGAGACCCAGTACTTC
>TRBV9|-|TRBJ1-3|-
CASSPKGAGNTIYF
TGTGCCAGCAGCCCAAAGGGGGCTGGAAACACCATATATTTT
>TRBV6-5|-|TRBJ1-4|-
CASGGYDNEKLFF
TGTGCCAGCGGGGGGTACGATAATGAAAAACTGTTTTTT
>TRBV19|TRBD2|TRBJ2-7|-
CASSSTGEFTSGHPYEQYF
TGTGCCAGTAGTAGCACAGGAGAATTCACTAGCGGGCACCCCTACGAGCAGTACTTC
>TRBV9|-|TRBJ1-1|once
CASSVGLGVNTEAFF
TGTGCCAGCAGCGTAGGTTTAGGAGTGAACACTGAAGCTTTCTTT
>TRBV11-1|-|TRBJ1-2|-
CASSRGHNYGYTF
TGTGCCAGCAGCCGCGGTCACAACTATGGCTACACCTTC
>TRBV5-1|TRBD1|TRBJ1-2|-
CASSPTGTGTGYTF
TGCGCCAGCAGCCCAACCGGGACAGGGACCGGCTACACCTTC
>TRBV30|TRBD2|TRBJ2-7|-
CAWSPGRENHEQYF
TGTGCCTGGAGTCCAGGGCGGGAGAACCACGAGCAGTACTTC
>TRBV6-1|TRBD2|TRBJ2-1|-
CASSEGTRSYNEQFF
TGTGCCAGCAGTGAGGGGACTAGGTCCTACAATGAGCAGTTCTTC
>TRBV7-7|-|TRBJ2-1|-
CASSLRLDSYNEQFF
TGTGCTAGCAGCTTACGCCTAGACTCCTACAATGAGCAGTTCTTC
>TRBV2|TRBD2|TRBJ2-2|-
CASTASGRGDYTGELFF
TGTGCCAGCACCGCTAGCGGGAGGGGGGATTACACCGGGGAGCTGTTTTTT
>TRBV7-9|TRBD1|TRBJ1-3|-
CASSAGQGVGTIYF
TGTGCCAGCAGCGCGGGACAGGGGGTAGGCACCATATATTTT
>TRBV5-4|TRBD2|TRBJ2-2|-
CASSLGVLAGANTGELFF
TGTGCCAGCAGCTTGGGGGTCCTAGCGGGAGCGAACACCGGGGAGCTGTTTTTT
>TRBV5-8|TRBD1|TRBJ2-2|many
CASSVGTGTGELFF
TGTGCCAGCAGCGTTGGGACAGGGACCGGGGAGCTGTTTTTT
>TRBV9|TRBD2|TRBJ2-3|-
CASSVLIIRLAGESTDTQYF
TGTGCCAGCAGCGTACTTATAATTAGACTAGCGGGAGAGAGCACAGATACGCAGTATTTT
>TRBV4-1|-|TRBJ2-3|-
CASSQNRDSDTQYF
TGCGCCAGCAGCCAAAATCGGGATTCGGATACGCAGTATTTT
>TRBV9|TRBD2|TRBJ2-1|-
CASSASIAGGNNEQFF
TGTGCCAGCAGCGCCTCAATAGCGGGAGGAAACAATGAGCAGTTCTTC
>TRBV2|TRBD1|TRBJ1-2|-
CASTEQGEGYTF
TGTGCCAGCACTGAACAGGGGGAAGGCTACACCTTC
>TRBV10-1|TRBD2|TRBJ2-2|-
CASSAGSGSSTGELFF
TGCGCCAGCAGCGCGGGGAGCGGGAGTTCCACCGGGGAGCTGTTTTTT
>TRBV5-4|-|TRBJ2-1|-
CASSESAGLVVGANEQFF
TGTGCCAGCAGCGAGTCAGCGGGCTTGGTTGTTGGGGCGAATGAGCAGTTCTTC
>TRBV18|-|TRBJ1-5|-
CASSPDAGDRHF
TGTGCCAGCTCACCAGATGCGGGAGATAGGCATTTT
>TRBV6-4|-|TRBJ2-2|once
CASRTGMNTGELFF
TGTGCCAGCCGGACCGGGATGAACACCGGGGAGCTGTTTTTT
>TRBV7-9|TRBD1|TRBJ2-6|-
CASRSPDRVFGANVLTF
TGTGCCAGCAGATCACCGGACAGGGTCTTTGGGGCCAACGTCCTGACTTTC
>TRBV7-2|TRBD1|TRBJ2-3|-
CASSLRGQEYSTDTQYF
TGTGCCAGCAGCTTAAGAGGACAGGAATACAGCACAGATACGCAGTATTTT
>TRBV12-3/TRBV12-4|-|TRBJ2-5|-
CASSQGYQETQYF
TGTGCCAGCAGCCAGGGCTACCAAGAGACCCAGTACTTC
>TRBV6-5|TRBD1|TRBJ1-1|-
CASRTGPSNAEAFF
TGTGCCAGCAGGACAGGGCCAAGTAACGCTGAAGCTTTCTTT
>TRBV9|-|TRBJ1-2|-
CASSVGGMPNYGYTF
TGTGCCAGCAGCGTAGGCGGCATGCCCAACTATGGCTACACCTTC
>TRBV3-1/TRBV3-2|TRBD2|TRBJ2-7|-
CASSQATSGGSDEQYF
TGTGCCAGCAGCCAAGCGACTAGCGGGGGCTCCGACGAGCAGTACTTC
>TRBV6-5|TRBD1|TRBJ1-1|-
CASRGGQGTPEAFF
TGTGCCAGCAGGGGCGGACAGGGGACTCCTGAAGCTTTCTTT
>TRBV4-1|TRBD2|TRBJ2-4|few
CASSQGEGNIQYF
TGCGCCAGCAGCCAAGGGGAGGGGAACATTCAGTACTTC